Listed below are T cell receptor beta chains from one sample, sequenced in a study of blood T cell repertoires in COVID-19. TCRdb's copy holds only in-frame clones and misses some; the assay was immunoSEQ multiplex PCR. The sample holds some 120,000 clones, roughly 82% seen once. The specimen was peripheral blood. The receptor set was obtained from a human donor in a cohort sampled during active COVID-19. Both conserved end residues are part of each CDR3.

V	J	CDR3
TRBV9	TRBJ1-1	CASSADKDTEAFF
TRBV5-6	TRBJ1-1	CASSSPGQGSEAFF
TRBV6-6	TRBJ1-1	CASSYVGQGTEAFF
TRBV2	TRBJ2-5	CASSETSVSETQYF
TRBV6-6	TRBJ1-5	CASSVNSLQPQHF
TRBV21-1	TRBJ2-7	CASSKEQAPSYEQYF
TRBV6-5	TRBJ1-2	CASRSIGQATWGYTF
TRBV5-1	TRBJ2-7	CASSLVSGKSSYEQYF
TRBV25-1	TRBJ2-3	CASSVLAGGQIRDTQYF
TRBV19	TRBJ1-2	CASRRGQGASGANYGYTF
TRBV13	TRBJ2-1	CASSLAPRHGEQFF
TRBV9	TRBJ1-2	CASSARTGGGYTF
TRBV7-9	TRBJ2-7	CASSPTSGGAEFLTYEQYF
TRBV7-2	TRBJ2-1	CASSWGAANEQFF
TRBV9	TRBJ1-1	CASSTGTVNTEAFF
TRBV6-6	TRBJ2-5	CASSSRTSGALRTQYF
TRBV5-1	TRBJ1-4	CASSNGGPNEKLFF
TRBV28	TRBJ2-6	CASSLWTGLTSGANVLTF
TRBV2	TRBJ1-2	CASSEALRGRAYGYTF
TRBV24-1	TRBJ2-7	CATSDYPGQGITYEQYF
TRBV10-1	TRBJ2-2	CASRAGGTGELFF
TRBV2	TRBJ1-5	CASHYRDRPQHF
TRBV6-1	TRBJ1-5	CASSEFRETGALGQPQHF
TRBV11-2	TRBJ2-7	CASSARQGPGWNEQYF
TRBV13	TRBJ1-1	CASRPSGGGRMNTEAFF
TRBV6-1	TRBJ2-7	CASSEAPDSYLFYEQYF
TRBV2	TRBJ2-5	CASSAGWQETQYF
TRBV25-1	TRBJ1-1	CASLPWGGGTEAFF
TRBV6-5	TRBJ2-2	CASSYVLTGELFF
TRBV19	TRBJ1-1	CATRELIMNTEAFF
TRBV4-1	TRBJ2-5	CASSQEPAGSGETQYF
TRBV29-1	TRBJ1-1	CSVESRPTQGRDMNTEAFF
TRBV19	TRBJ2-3	CASSGRRQGTDTQYF
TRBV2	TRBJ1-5	CASSEGTGLWNQPQHF
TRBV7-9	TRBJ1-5	CASSQDRVGEPQHF
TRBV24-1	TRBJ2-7	CATSDLQPGLEQYF
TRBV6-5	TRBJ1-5	CASTEGQVEQPQHF
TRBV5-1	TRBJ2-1	CASSLGTAVNEQFF
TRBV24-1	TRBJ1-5	CATSDSGGQGVDSNQPQHF
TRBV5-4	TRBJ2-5	CASSWRTAETQYF